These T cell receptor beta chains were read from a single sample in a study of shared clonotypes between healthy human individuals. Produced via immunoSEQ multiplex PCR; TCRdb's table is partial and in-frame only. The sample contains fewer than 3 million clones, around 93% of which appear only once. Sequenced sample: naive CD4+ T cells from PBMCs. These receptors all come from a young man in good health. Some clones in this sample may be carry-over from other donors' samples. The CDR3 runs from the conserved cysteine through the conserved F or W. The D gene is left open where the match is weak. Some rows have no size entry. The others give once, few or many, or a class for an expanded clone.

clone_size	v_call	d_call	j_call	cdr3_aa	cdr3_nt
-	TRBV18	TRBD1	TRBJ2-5	CATLQGYQETQYF	TGTGCCACCCTACAGGGGTACCAAGAGACCCAGTACTTC
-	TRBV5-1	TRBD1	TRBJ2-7	CASSLTGGKNEQYF	TGCGCCAGCAGCTTGACAGGGGGAAAGAACGAGCAGTACTTC
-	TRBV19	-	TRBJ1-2	CASSLQGKDYYGYTF	TGTGCCAGTAGTCTCCAGGGCAAAGATTACTATGGCTACACCTTC
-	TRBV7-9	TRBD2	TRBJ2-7	CASSLRREDPSYEQYF	TGTGCCAGCAGCTTAAGGCGGGAGGACCCCTCCTACGAGCAGTACTTC
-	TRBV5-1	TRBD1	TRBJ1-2	CASSLASGQPNYGYTF	TGCGCCAGCAGCTTGGCCTCGGGACAGCCCAACTATGGCTACACCTTC
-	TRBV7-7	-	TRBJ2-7	CASSLGRGDYEQYF	TGTGCCAGCAGCTTAGGCAGGGGGGACTACGAGCAGTACTTC
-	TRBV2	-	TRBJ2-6	CASSELSSGANVLTF	TGTGCCAGCAGTGAACTAAGCTCTGGGGCCAACGTCCTGACTTTC
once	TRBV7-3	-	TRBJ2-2	CASSLTPMNTGELFF	TGTGCCAGCAGCTTAACACCCATGAACACCGGGGAGCTGTTTTTT
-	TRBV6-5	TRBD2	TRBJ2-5	CASSPPGGETQYF	TGTGCCAGCAGCCCACCGGGAGGAGAGACCCAGTACTTC
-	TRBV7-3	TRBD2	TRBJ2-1	CASSLGVGTSGIHEQFF	TGTGCCAGCAGCTTAGGCGTTGGGACTAGCGGGATACATGAGCAGTTCTTC
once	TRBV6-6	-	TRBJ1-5	CASSYPESNQPQHF	TGTGCCAGCAGTTACCCGGAGAGCAATCAGCCCCAGCATTTT
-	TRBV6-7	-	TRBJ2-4	CASPSGLLAKNIQYF	TGTGCCAGCCCATCGGGGCTACTTGCCAAAAACATTCAGTACTTC
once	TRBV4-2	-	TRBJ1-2	CASTHTGEEYGYTF	TGTGCCAGCACCCACACGGGGGAGGAGTATGGCTACACCTTC
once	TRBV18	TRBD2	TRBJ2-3	CASPPSGVITDTQYF	TGTGCCAGCCCCCCTAGCGGGGTGATCACAGATACGCAGTATTTT
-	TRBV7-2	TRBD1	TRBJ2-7	CASSLGQAPYF	TGTGCCAGCAGCCTTGGACAGGCTCCTTACTTC